This is a list of T cell receptor beta chains from one sample in a study of T cells after yellow fever vaccination. TCRdb re-derived calls from the 5' RACE reads in MiXCR, one entry per CDR3 protein. The sample lists under 700,000 distinct CDR3 sequences; 17% were seen once. Sequenced material: PBMCs, taken about 5 days after the first yellow fever vaccination. These receptors originate from a man younger than 30 who received the YFV17D yellow fever vaccine. Both conserved end residues are trimmed from each CDR3.

j_gene | v_gene | CDR3aa
TRBJ2-1 | TRBV5-1 | ASSLARGGNNEQF
TRBJ2-2 | TRBV29-1 | SAAGTGSDGELF
TRBJ1-4 | TRBV2 | ASRVISLPRGEKLF
TRBJ1-3 | TRBV6-1 | ASRVIPTGNTIY
TRBJ2-2 | TRBV5-1 | ASSQGDRVIGELF
TRBJ2-2 | TRBV5-1 | ASSLDTGELF
TRBJ1-4 | TRBV4-3 | ASSQGQLHEKLF
TRBJ2-3 | TRBV7-2 | ASSSPRDQGPGTQY
TRBJ2-1 | TRBV7-2 | ASSFLAVLF
TRBJ2-5 | TRBV7-9 | ASSPLQGSETQY
TRBJ1-3 | TRBV4-3 | ASSQESRTIY
TRBJ1-1 | TRBV6-2/TRBV6-3 | ASSSSQRSAEAF
TRBJ2-7 | TRBV4-3 | ASSQARGQILYEQY
TRBJ2-1 | TRBV10-2 | ASSDGSGDEQF
TRBJ2-3 | TRBV7-3 | ASSLSGHTDTQY
TRBJ2-3 | TRBV5-4 | ASSPGGGSIHTQY
TRBJ2-7 | TRBV5-4 | ASSRDGNAYEQY
TRBJ2-7 | TRBV5-1 | ASSATGNYEQY
TRBJ1-5 | TRBV21-1 | ASSKEQGPPSNQPQH
TRBJ2-2 | TRBV3-1 | ASSQEWGLTGELF
TRBJ1-5 | TRBV9 | ASSVEGDGGQPQH
TRBJ1-4 | TRBV29-1 | SVEDLAGEKLF
TRBJ2-2 | TRBV6-1 | ASNRRQGNTGELF
TRBJ2-5 | TRBV5-1 | ASSLAGTPQETQY
TRBJ2-5 | TRBV24-1 | ATSEAGQGKRTQY
TRBJ1-2 | TRBV7-9 | ASSLGALGYT
TRBJ1-6 | TRBV25-1 | ASSEWDSNSPLH
TRBJ2-1 | TRBV9 | ASSVGLASIDEQF
TRBJ1-4 | TRBV20-1 | SARPWGEKLF
TRBJ1-5 | TRBV28 | ASSLSGTGSDQPQH
TRBJ2-5 | TRBV12-3/TRBV12-4 | ASSPSPGPQETQY
TRBJ2-3 | TRBV11-2 | ASSPMAAASTDTQY
TRBJ1-4 | TRBV19 | ASRISTGSGEKLF
TRBJ1-2 | TRBV20-1 | SAPADIYYGYT
TRBJ2-6 | TRBV4-1 | ASSQLPGGANVLT
TRBJ2-3 | TRBV7-2 | ASRTAPNTQY
TRBJ2-5 | TRBV4-3 | ASSQALGLGGIETQY
TRBJ2-3 | TRBV6-1 | ASTGQSGDTQY
TRBJ2-2 | TRBV6-2/TRBV6-3 | ASSYSTSGYTGELF
TRBJ2-3 | TRBV3-1 | ASSRVASTDTQY
TRBJ2-3 | TRBV5-6 | ASSHEWGTDTQY
TRBJ2-3 | TRBV27 | ASGYSGKDTQY
TRBJ2-3 | TRBV20-1 | SARNSGTDTQY
TRBJ2-5 | TRBV20-1 | SARRNRGSAETQY
TRBJ1-2 | TRBV7-8 | ASSLISGGSYGYT
TRBJ1-4 | TRBV4-1 | ASSLLRANEKLF
TRBJ2-3 | TRBV20-1 | SARDIADNTDTQY
TRBJ2-7 | TRBV7-9 | ASSLRGSRQGVYEQY
TRBJ1-2 | TRBV28 | ASSFLQVSDYGYT
TRBJ2-5 | TRBV20-1 | SVYSGGQETQY
TRBJ1-1 | TRBV5-1 | ASSLVGGRAYEAF
TRBJ2-4 | TRBV6-2/TRBV6-3 | AAGRDIQY
TRBJ2-2 | TRBV20-1 | SASLRPEGAGELF
TRBJ1-3 | TRBV5-1 | ASSLFPTDLPGNTIY
TRBJ2-2 | TRBV4-1 | ASSRVGSATGELF
TRBJ1-5 | TRBV4-1 | ASSQEAGLGNQPQH
TRBJ2-3 | TRBV25-1 | ASSDGGHNADTQY
TRBJ2-2 | TRBV19 | ATDKSNTGELF
TRBJ1-3 | TRBV12-3/TRBV12-4 | ASIPGSGNTIY
TRBJ1-2 | TRBV3-1 | ASSQVTGANYGYT